These T cell receptor beta chains were read from a single sample in a study of shared clonotypes between healthy human individuals. The table came from immunoSEQ multiplex PCR; TCRdb's copy has only in-frame clones and leaves some out. The table includes 2 million to 2.5 million clones, more than 85% detected once. Specimen: naive CD4+ T cells from PBMCs. The receptors shown here come from a man between 18 and 29 years old in good health. Some clones in this sample may be carry-over from other donors' samples. Each CDR3 is given with its conserved first and last residue. Fields, in order: J gene, V gene, clone size, D gene, CDR3 length, CDR3 DNA, CDR3 protein. D genes are given only for firm matches. The size field is filled for only some rows; it gives once, few, many or a size class.

j_gene: TRBJ2-1; v_gene: TRBV10-3; abundance: NA; d_gene: TRBD2; len: 15; CDR3nt: TGTGCCATCAGTAACACTAGCGCCGCCTACAATGAGCAGTTCTTC; CDR3aa: CAISNTSAAYNEQFF
j_gene: TRBJ2-7; v_gene: TRBV6-1; abundance: NA; d_gene: NA; len: 14; CDR3nt: TGTGCCAGCAGACAAAGCGCGAACTCCTACGAGCAGTACTTC; CDR3aa: CASRQSANSYEQYF
j_gene: TRBJ2-7; v_gene: TRBV7-2; abundance: NA; d_gene: NA; len: 12; CDR3nt: TGTGCCAGCAGCTCGTCAGCCTACGAGCAGTACTTC; CDR3aa: CASSSSAYEQYF
j_gene: TRBJ1-6; v_gene: TRBV30; abundance: once; d_gene: NA; len: 16; CDR3nt: TGTGCCTGGAGTGTACGGGGTCGGAGCTATAATTCACCCCTCCACTTT; CDR3aa: CAWSVRGRSYNSPLHF
j_gene: TRBJ1-1; v_gene: TRBV28; abundance: NA; d_gene: TRBD1; len: 16; CDR3nt: TGTGCCAGCAGGTCATCCCCGGGACAGGGTTACACTGAAGCTTTCTTT; CDR3aa: CASRSSPGQGYTEAFF
j_gene: TRBJ2-7; v_gene: TRBV6-5; abundance: NA; d_gene: NA; len: 14; CDR3nt: TGTGCCAGCAGTCCCGGGTCAAGGGCCACCGAGCAGTACTTC; CDR3aa: CASSPGSRATEQYF
j_gene: TRBJ2-2; v_gene: TRBV27; abundance: NA; d_gene: TRBD2; len: 18; CDR3nt: TGTGCCAGCAGTATTGGACTAGCGGGAGGGCCAGGCACCGGGGAGCTGTTTTTT; CDR3aa: CASSIGLAGGPGTGELFF
j_gene: TRBJ1-4; v_gene: TRBV19; abundance: NA; d_gene: NA; len: 16; CDR3nt: TGTGCCAGTAGTAGGTCTTTTACGAAGGTTCGGGAAAAACTGTTTTTT; CDR3aa: CASSRSFTKVREKLFF
j_gene: TRBJ1-5; v_gene: TRBV28; abundance: NA; d_gene: NA; len: 14; CDR3nt: TGTGCCAGCAGTCCCGAGACAGGCCATCAGCCCCAGCATTTT; CDR3aa: CASSPETGHQPQHF
j_gene: TRBJ1-3; v_gene: TRBV5-1; abundance: NA; d_gene: NA; len: 16; CDR3nt: TGCGCCAGCAGCTTTGGAGGGCCCGACTCTGGAAACACCATATATTTT; CDR3aa: CASSFGGPDSGNTIYF
j_gene: TRBJ1-2; v_gene: TRBV4-1; abundance: once; d_gene: NA; len: 16; CDR3nt: TGCGCCAGCAGCCAAGGGATGACCGTAGCCCAAGGCGGCTACACCTTC; CDR3aa: CASSQGMTVAQGGYTF
j_gene: TRBJ2-2; v_gene: TRBV28; abundance: NA; d_gene: NA; len: 17; CDR3nt: TGTGCCAGCAGTCCTTCCGGGTGGGGGAAGGACACCGGGGAGCTGTTTTTT; CDR3aa: CASSPSGWGKDTGELFF
j_gene: TRBJ2-3; v_gene: TRBV7-9; abundance: NA; d_gene: NA; len: 14; CDR3nt: TGTGCCAGCAGCTTGGGACTTGCCACAGATACGCAGTATTTT; CDR3aa: CASSLGLATDTQYF
j_gene: TRBJ2-7; v_gene: TRBV18; abundance: NA; d_gene: NA; len: 16; CDR3nt: TGTGCCAGCTCACCTTCAGCGGATCTGGGCTCCTACGAGCAGTACTTC; CDR3aa: CASSPSADLGSYEQYF
j_gene: TRBJ2-3; v_gene: TRBV6-6; abundance: NA; d_gene: NA; len: 15; CDR3nt: TGTGCCAGCAGGATTAGCGGTCTCAGCACAGATACGCAGTATTTT; CDR3aa: CASRISGLSTDTQYF
j_gene: TRBJ1-1; v_gene: TRBV7-3; abundance: NA; d_gene: TRBD1; len: 14; CDR3nt: TGTGCCAGCAGCTTAACCGACAGGGGTACTGAAGCTTTCTTT; CDR3aa: CASSLTDRGTEAFF
j_gene: TRBJ1-2; v_gene: TRBV5-1; abundance: NA; d_gene: TRBD1; len: 15; CDR3nt: TGCGCCAGCAGCTACCTGGGACAGGGGGACTATGGCTACACCTTC; CDR3aa: CASSYLGQGDYGYTF
j_gene: TRBJ2-1; v_gene: TRBV2; abundance: NA; d_gene: NA; len: 13; CDR3nt: TGTGCCGGCAAGACAGGGAGGAACAATGAGCAGTTCTTC; CDR3aa: CAGKTGRNNEQFF
j_gene: TRBJ2-3; v_gene: TRBV5-1; abundance: NA; d_gene: TRBD2; len: 18; CDR3nt: TGCGCCAGCAGCCTGGGGGTGGGTCGGGGACTAGCGCCAGATACGCAGTATTTT; CDR3aa: CASSLGVGRGLAPDTQYF
j_gene: TRBJ2-7; v_gene: TRBV5-8; abundance: few; d_gene: NA; len: 10; CDR3nt: TGTGCCAGCAGCTTGTACGAGCAGTACTTC; CDR3aa: CASSLYEQYF
j_gene: TRBJ1-1; v_gene: TRBV28; abundance: NA; d_gene: NA; len: 14; CDR3nt: TGTGCCAGCAGTTCCTTATTAAGGTTCACTGAAGCTTTCTTT; CDR3aa: CASSSLLRFTEAFF
j_gene: TRBJ2-1; v_gene: TRBV6-5; abundance: NA; d_gene: NA; len: 11; CDR3nt: TGTGCCAGCAGTGGACCCGGGGAGCAGTTCTTC; CDR3aa: CASSGPGEQFF
j_gene: TRBJ2-7; v_gene: TRBV5-1; abundance: few; d_gene: TRBD2; len: 14; CDR3nt: TGCGCCAGCAGCTTGGGACTAGCGGGAGGCGAGCAGTACTTC; CDR3aa: CASSLGLAGGEQYF
j_gene: TRBJ2-3; v_gene: TRBV5-1; abundance: NA; d_gene: NA; len: 15; CDR3nt: TGCGCCAGCAGCCCGGGGCTCTTAAGCACAGATACGCAGTATTTT; CDR3aa: CASSPGLLSTDTQYF
j_gene: TRBJ1-5; v_gene: TRBV23-1; abundance: NA; d_gene: NA; len: 17; CDR3nt: TGCGCCAGCAGTCAATCCACCGACAGCCATAGCAATCAGCCCCAGCATTTT; CDR3aa: CASSQSTDSHSNQPQHF
j_gene: TRBJ1-2; v_gene: TRBV7-9; abundance: NA; d_gene: TRBD1; len: 13; CDR3nt: TGTGCCACCCAGGACAGGGCTAACTATGGCTACACCTTC; CDR3aa: CATQDRANYGYTF
j_gene: TRBJ1-1; v_gene: TRBV7-2; abundance: NA; d_gene: TRBD1; len: 13; CDR3nt: TGTGCCAGCAGCCCGACAGGGGGGGCTGAAGCTTTCTTT; CDR3aa: CASSPTGGAEAFF
j_gene: TRBJ1-4; v_gene: TRBV5-4; abundance: NA; d_gene: NA; len: 15; CDR3nt: TGTGCCAGCAGCGGAAAGGGGTTAGCTAATGAAAAACTGTTTTTT; CDR3aa: CASSGKGLANEKLFF
j_gene: TRBJ2-1; v_gene: TRBV7-2; abundance: NA; d_gene: NA; len: 15; CDR3nt: TGTGCCAGCAGCTTAATAGGGGCCAGTTACAATGAGCAGTTCTTC; CDR3aa: CASSLIGASYNEQFF
j_gene: TRBJ1-5; v_gene: TRBV7-8; abundance: NA; d_gene: NA; len: 16; CDR3nt: TGTGCCAGCAGCTCGTTCCGGGACCCGGGGTTGGGGCCCCAGCATTTT; CDR3aa: CASSSFRDPGLGPQHF
j_gene: TRBJ1-5; v_gene: TRBV30; abundance: NA; d_gene: NA; len: 13; CDR3nt: TGTGCCTGGAGTACCCAAACCAATCAGCCCCAGCATTTT; CDR3aa: CAWSTQTNQPQHF
j_gene: TRBJ1-1; v_gene: TRBV6-1; abundance: NA; d_gene: NA; len: 15; CDR3nt: TGTGCCAGCAGTGAAGAGGGGGTCATGGGCACTGAAGCTTTCTTT; CDR3aa: CASSEEGVMGTEAFF
j_gene: TRBJ1-5; v_gene: TRBV28; abundance: NA; d_gene: NA; len: 16; CDR3nt: TGTGCCAGCAGTTTAGTGGCACCCAGAAGCAATCAGCCCCAGCATTTT; CDR3aa: CASSLVAPRSNQPQHF